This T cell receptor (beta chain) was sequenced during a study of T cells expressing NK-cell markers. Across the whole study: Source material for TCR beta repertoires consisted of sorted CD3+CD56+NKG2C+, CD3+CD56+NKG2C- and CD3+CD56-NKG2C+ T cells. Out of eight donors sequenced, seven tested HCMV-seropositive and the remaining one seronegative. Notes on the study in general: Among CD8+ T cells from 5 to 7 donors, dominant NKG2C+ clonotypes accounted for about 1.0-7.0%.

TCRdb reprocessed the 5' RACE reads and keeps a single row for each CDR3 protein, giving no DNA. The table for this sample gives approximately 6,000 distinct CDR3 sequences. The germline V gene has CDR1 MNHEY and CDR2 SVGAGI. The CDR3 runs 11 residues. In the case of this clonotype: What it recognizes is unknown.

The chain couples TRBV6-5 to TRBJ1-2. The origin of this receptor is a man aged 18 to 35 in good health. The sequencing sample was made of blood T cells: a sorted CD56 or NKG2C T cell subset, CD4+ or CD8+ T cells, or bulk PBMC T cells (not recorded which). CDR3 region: CAVRLNYGYTF.